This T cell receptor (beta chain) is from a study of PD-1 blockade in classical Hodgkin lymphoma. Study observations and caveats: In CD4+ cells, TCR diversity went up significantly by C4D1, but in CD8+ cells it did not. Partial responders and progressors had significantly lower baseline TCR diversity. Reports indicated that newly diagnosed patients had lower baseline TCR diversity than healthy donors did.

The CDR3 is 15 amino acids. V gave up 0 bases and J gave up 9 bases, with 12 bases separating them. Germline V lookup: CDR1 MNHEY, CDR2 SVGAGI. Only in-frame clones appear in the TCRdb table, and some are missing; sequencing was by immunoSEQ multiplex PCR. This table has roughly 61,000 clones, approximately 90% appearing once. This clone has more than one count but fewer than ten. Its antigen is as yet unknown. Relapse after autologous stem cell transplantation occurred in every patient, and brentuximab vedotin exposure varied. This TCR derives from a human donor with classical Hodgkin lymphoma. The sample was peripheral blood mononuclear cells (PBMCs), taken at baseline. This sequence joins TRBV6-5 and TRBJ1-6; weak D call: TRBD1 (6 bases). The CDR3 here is CASSYSGTQASPLHF. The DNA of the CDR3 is TGTGCCAGCAGTTACTCCGGGACACAGGCTTCACCCCTCCACTTT.